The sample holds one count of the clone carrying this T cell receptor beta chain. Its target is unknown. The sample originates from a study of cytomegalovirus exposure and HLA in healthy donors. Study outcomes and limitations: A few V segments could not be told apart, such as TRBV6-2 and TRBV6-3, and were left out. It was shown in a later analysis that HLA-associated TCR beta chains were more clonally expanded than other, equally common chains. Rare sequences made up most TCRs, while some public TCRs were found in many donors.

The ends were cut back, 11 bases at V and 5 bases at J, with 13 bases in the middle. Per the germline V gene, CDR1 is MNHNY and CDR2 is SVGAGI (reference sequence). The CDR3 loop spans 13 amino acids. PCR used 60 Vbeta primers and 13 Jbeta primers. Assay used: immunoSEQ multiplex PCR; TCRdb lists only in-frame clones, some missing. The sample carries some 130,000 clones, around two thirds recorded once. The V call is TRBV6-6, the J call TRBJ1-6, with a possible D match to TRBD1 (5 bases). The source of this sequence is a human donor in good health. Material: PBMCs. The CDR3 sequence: CAAAQGDNSPLHF. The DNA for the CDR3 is TGTGCCGCCGCGCAGGGCGATAATTCACCCCTCCACTTT.